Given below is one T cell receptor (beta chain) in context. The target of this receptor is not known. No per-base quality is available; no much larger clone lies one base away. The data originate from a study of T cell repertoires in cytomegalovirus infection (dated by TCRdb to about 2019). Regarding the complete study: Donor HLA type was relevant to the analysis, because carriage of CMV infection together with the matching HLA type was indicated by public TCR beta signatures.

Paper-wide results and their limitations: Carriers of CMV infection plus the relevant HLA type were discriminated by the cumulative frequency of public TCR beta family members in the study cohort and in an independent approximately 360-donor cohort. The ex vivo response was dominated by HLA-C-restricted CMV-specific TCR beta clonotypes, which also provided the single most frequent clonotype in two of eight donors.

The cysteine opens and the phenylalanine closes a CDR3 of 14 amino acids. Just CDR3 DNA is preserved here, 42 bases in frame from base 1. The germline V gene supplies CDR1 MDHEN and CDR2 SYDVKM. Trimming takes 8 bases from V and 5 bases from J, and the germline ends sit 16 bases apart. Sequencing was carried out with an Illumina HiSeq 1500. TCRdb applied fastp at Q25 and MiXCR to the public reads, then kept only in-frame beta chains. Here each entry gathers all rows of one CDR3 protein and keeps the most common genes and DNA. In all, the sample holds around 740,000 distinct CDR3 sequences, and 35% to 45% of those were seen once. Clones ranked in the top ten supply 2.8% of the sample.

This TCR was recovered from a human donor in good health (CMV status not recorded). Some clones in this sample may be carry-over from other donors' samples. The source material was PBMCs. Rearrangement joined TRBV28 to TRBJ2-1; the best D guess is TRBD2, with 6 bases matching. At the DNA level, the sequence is TGTGCCAGCTTACCTGGGGGGATCGACAATGAGCAGTTCTTC. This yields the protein CASLPGGIDNEQFF.